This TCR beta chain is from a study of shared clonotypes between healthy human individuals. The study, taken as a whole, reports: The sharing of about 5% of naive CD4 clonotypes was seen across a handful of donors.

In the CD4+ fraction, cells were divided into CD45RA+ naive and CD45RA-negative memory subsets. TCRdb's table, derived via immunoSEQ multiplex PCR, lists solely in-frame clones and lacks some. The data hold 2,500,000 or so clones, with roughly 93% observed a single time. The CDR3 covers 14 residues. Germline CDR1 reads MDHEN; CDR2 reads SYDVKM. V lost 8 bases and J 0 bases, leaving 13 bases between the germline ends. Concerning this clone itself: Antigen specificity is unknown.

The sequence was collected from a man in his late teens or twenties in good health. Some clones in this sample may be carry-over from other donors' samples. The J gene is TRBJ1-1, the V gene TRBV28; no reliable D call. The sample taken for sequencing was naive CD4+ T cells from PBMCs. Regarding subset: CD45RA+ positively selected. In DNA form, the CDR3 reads TGTGCCAGCGGGTCACGGGCGTTGAACACTGAAGCTTTCTTT. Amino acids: CASGSRALNTEAFF. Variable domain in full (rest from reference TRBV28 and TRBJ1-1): DVKVTQSSRYLVKRTGEKVFLECVQDMDHENMFWYRQDPGLGLRLIYFSYDVKMKEKGDIPEGYSVSREKKERFSLILESASTNQTSMYLCASGSRALNTEAFFGQGTRLTVV.